These 25 T cell receptor beta chains share one sample of origin, sequenced in a study of cytomegalovirus exposure and HLA in healthy donors. Primers: 60 Vbeta forward and 13 Jbeta reverse. Sequencing used immunoSEQ multiplex PCR; TCRdb keeps in-frame clones, though not all of them. Counted here are some 200,000 clones, 65% to 90% occurring once; the ten biggest clones make up 6.3%. Sequenced sample: PBMCs. These TCRs come from a man aged 40-49 years in good health and CMV-seropositive.

This chain uses TRBV28 with TRBJ1-2; 7 bases are shared with TRBD1. After removal of 3 bases from V and 6 bases from J, the junction contained 4 bases not matched to a gene. The CDR3 has 13 amino acids. CDR1 is MDHEN, CDR2 SYDVKM, per germline. The CDR3 DNA reads TGTGCCAGCAGTTTCGACAGGGCCCATGGCTACACCTTC. Residues: CASSFDRAHGYTF.

This chain uses TRBV10-3 with TRBJ2-3; tentative D call: TRBD1 (5 bases). V was shortened by 6 bases and J by 2 bases, with 15 bases between the two germline ends. In germline, CDR1 is ENHRY, CDR2 SYGVKD. The CDR3 consists of 15 residues. As DNA, the CDR3 is TGTGCCATCAGCCAGGCTAGGGGCTCCACAGATACGCAGTATTTT. This encodes CAISQARGSTDTQYF.

This clone occurred once. J is TRBJ2-3 and V is TRBV25-1, with 8 nucleotides matching TRBD1. With V trimmed by 4 bases and J by 5 bases, 5 bases remained unmatched. Per the germline V gene, CDR1 is MGHDK and CDR2 is SYGVNS. The length of the CDR3 is 14 residues. CDR3 in amino acids: CASSVDRAGDTQYF. CDR3 bases: TGTGCCAGCAGTGTGGACAGGGCCGGAGATACGCAGTATTTT.

The V and J genes are TRBV6-5 and TRBJ1-2, with TRBD1 matching 11 bases. The CDR3 is 15 amino acids. V lost 8 bases to trimming and J lost 2 bases; unmatched junction nucleotides: 7. Per the germline V gene, CDR1 is MNHEY and CDR2 is SVGAGI. For the CDR3, the DNA is TGTGCCAGCGGCGGGACAGGGGGTGCGAACTATGGCTACACCTTC. Its protein is CASGGTGGANYGYTF.

This clone was seen once. The chain combines TRBV7-2 with TRBJ2-3, with 9 nucleotides matching TRBD2. Looked up from germline, CDR1 is SGHTA and CDR2 is FQGNSA. The CDR3 spans 18 residues. Unmatched junction bases numbered 13, after V lost 5 bases and J lost 1 base. CDR3: CASSPSPALAGGTDTQYF. The DNA of the CDR3 is TGTGCCAGCAGCCCTTCACCGGCATTAGCGGGGGGCACAGATACGCAGTATTTT.

The gene calls are TRBV25-1 and TRBJ1-4, with D maybe TRBD1 (6 bases). Germline V lookup: CDR1 MGHDK, CDR2 SYGVNS. The CDR3 length is 13 residues. The V and J ends lost 10 bases and 6 bases respectively, with 15 bases between them. The CDR3 DNA is TGTGCCACCCGGCGGGGGGCGGATGAAAAACTGTTTTTT. Amino acids: CATRRGADEKLFF.

The genes are TRBV9 and TRBJ1-1; D is ambiguous. The length of the CDR3 is 13 residues. Trimming cost V 0 bases and J 7 bases, with 10 bases left between them. Germline V gene sequence: CDR1 SGDLS, CDR2 YYNGEE. DNA of the CDR3: TGTGCCAGCAGCGTAGATGGTCGGGGTGAAGCTTTCTTT. The encoded protein is CASSVDGRGEAFF.

The chain has TRBV12-5 and TRBJ2-7, with a tentative D call TRBD1 (6 bases). Trimming cost V 1 base and J 2 bases, with 15 bases left between them. Germline-derived CDR1 and CDR2 are LGHNT and FRNRAP. The CDR3 covers 16 residues. The CDR3 loop is CASGLARTARTYEQYF. The DNA for the CDR3 is TGTGCTAGTGGTTTGGCACGGACAGCTCGAACCTACGAGCAGTACTTC.

This sequence joins TRBV6-6 and TRBJ1-6; 7 nucleotides match TRBD1. There are 13 residues in the CDR3. V was clipped by 7 bases and J by 6 bases; unmatched bases: 3. Germline loops: CDR1 MNHNY, CDR2 SVGAGI (reference sequence). The CDR3 protein is CASKQGSNSPLHF. The CDR3 DNA follows: TGTGCCAGCAAACAGGGGAGTAATTCACCCCTCCACTTT.

The rearrangement uses TRBV11-3 and TRBJ2-7, with TRBD1 identical over 9 bases. V was clipped by 1 base and J by 5 bases; unmatched bases: 3. The CDR3 has 14 amino acids. Germline CDR1 SGHNT, CDR2 YENEEA. The CDR3 here is CASSLATGGNEQYF. CDR3 in DNA: TGTGCCAGCAGCTTAGCGACAGGGGGGAACGAGCAGTACTTC.

This chain links TRBV7-8 with TRBJ2-1; maybe TRBD1 (5 bases). This CDR3 has 14 residues. Germline assignment: CDR1 SGHVS and CDR2 FQNEAQ. Trimming removed 7 bases from V and 10 bases from J, with 20 bases in between. This CDR3 is CASTNRGALGEQFF. CDR3 DNA: TGTGCCAGCACCAACCGTGGGGCGTTAGGGGAGCAGTTCTTC.

CDR3: CATTPGPNQPQHF. CDR3 DNA: TGTGCCACAACCCCGGGTCCGAATCAGCCCCAGCATTTT. This sequence joins TRBV7-9 and TRBJ1-5; D call uncertain. CDR1 and CDR2 from the germline V gene are SEHNR and FQNEAQ (reference sequence). Trimming removed 10 bases from V and 4 bases from J, with 14 bases in between. The CDR3 spans 13 residues.

The chain is built from TRBV15 and TRBJ2-3; D is perhaps TRBD2 (6 bases). V was clipped by 0 bases and J by 5 bases, with 12 bases between them. Germline V gene sequence: CDR1 LNHNV, CDR2 YYDKDF (reference sequence). The CDR3 is 15 residues long. CDR3 protein: CATSRDPSGGDTQYF. The CDR3 bases are TGTGCCACCAGCAGAGATCCATCCGGGGGAGATACGCAGTATTTT.

The CDR3 nucleotides are TGTGCCAGCACCCTTGATGGCTTCTCCGGCTACACCTTC. It yields the protein CASTLDGFSGYTF. The V call is TRBV9, the J call TRBJ1-2; D unresolved. Germline-derived CDR1 and CDR2 are SGDLS and YYNGEE. With 6 bases removed from V and 8 bases from J, the gap between germline ends came to 17 bases. CDR3 length: 13 amino acids.

The genes are TRBV18 and TRBJ2-5; TRBD1 matches 7 bases. The junction had 0 bases not matched to a gene; V was cut back by 0 bases and J by 2 bases. CDR1 and CDR2 (germline): KGHSH, LQKENI. CDR3 length equals 14 residues. CDR3 nucleotides: TGTGCCAGCTCACCACCGGGACAGCAAGAGACCCAGTACTTC. Translation: CASSPPGQQETQYF.

J is TRBJ2-7 and V is TRBV7-6; the match to TRBD2 covers 7 bases. The junction had 8 bases not matched to a gene; V was cut back by 1 base and J by 5 bases. Germline V gives CDR1 SGHVS, CDR2 FNYEAQ. This CDR3 comprises 15 residues. CDR3 nucleotides: TGTGCCAGCAGCTTAGACCAGGGAGGGTGGGACGAGCAGTACTTC. Its protein is CASSLDQGGWDEQYF.

The rearrangement uses TRBV20-1 and TRBJ2-7; TRBD2 might be the D (5 bases). V shed 6 bases and J shed 3 bases, with 9 bases lying between them. Looked up from germline, CDR1 is DFQATT and CDR2 is SNEGSKA (reference sequence). The CDR3 has 11 residues. As DNA, the CDR3 is TGCAGTGCGGAGGAAATCTACGAGCAGTACTTC. This sequence encodes CSAEEIYEQYF.

The chain employs TRBV30 and TRBJ1-4; D might be TRBD1 (5 bases). Germline CDR1 reads GTSNPN; CDR2 reads SVGIG (reference sequence). Trimming cost V 7 bases and J 5 bases, with 23 bases left between them. The CDR3 length is 16 residues. The DNA of the CDR3 is TGTGCCTCTGGAAACCCATGGGGGGGGAGAAATGAAAAACTGTTTTTT. Protein sequence: CASGNPWGGRNEKLFF.

This chain links TRBV30 with TRBJ1-6; 7 bases line up with TRBD1. This CDR3 has 13 amino acids. Per germline, CDR1 GTSNPN and CDR2 SVGIG (reference sequence). CDR3 sequence reads: CALWDSLNRPLHF. CDR3 in DNA: TGTGCTCTCTGGGACAGCCTAAACCGACCCCTCCACTTT. Complete variable domain (other parts from reference TRBV30 and TRBJ1-6): SQTIHQWPATLVQPVGSPLSLECTVEGTSNPNLYWYRQAAGRGLQLLFYSVGIGQISSEVPQNLSASRPQDRQFILSSKKLLLSDSGFYLCALWDSLNRPLHFGNGTRLTVT.

This clone was seen only a few times. The sample contains more than one DNA sequence encoding this CDR3. The chain employs TRBV28 and TRBJ2-5; weak D call: TRBD1 (6 bases). Trimming shortened V by 2 bases and J by 5 bases, and 9 bases separated the two germline ends. Germline V gives CDR1 MDHEN, CDR2 SYDVKM. The CDR3 extends over 13 amino acids. CDR3 bases: TGTGCCAGCAGTTTAGGGGGCCGGGAGACCCAGTACTTC. This translates into CASSLGGRETQYF.

This chain connects TRBV30 to TRBJ2-7; 10 positions match TRBD1. Unmatched junction bases numbered 5, after V lost 2 bases and J lost 1 base. The CDR3 sequence is 15 residues long. Germline V lookup: CDR1 GTSNPN, CDR2 SVGIG (reference sequence). The CDR3 DNA follows: TGTGCCTGGAGTTTTCCGGGACAGGGGTCCTACGAGCAGTACTTC. Protein product: CAWSFPGQGSYEQYF.

V gene TRBV29-1 combines with J gene TRBJ2-7; 7 bases match TRBD1. The CDR3 loop spans 15 amino acids. V gave up 4 bases and J gave up 3 bases; unmatched junction bases: 12. Germline lookup yields CDR1 SQVTM and CDR2 ANQGSEA. The CDR3 reads CSVGDRDSPHYEQYF. The CDR3 DNA follows: TGCAGCGTTGGTGACAGGGATAGCCCTCACTACGAGCAGTACTTC.

This rearrangement joins TRBV5-8 to TRBJ1-2, with a tentative D call TRBD1 (5 bases). Germline CDR1 and CDR2: SGHTS and YDEGEE. Trimming stripped 0 bases from V and 8 bases from J, with 17 bases between. The CDR3 is 15 amino acids. For the CDR3, the DNA is TGTGCCAGCAGCTTGGAAAACAGGCCTCTAGTCGGCTACACCTTC. Its protein product is CASSLENRPLVGYTF. The complete variable domain, with remaining parts taken from reference TRBV5-8 and TRBJ1-2, reads EAGVTQSPTHLIKTRGQQATLRCSPISGHTSVYWYQQALGLGLQFLLWYDEGEERNRGNFPPRFSGRQFPNYSSELNVNALELEDSALYLCASSLENRPLVGYTFGSGTRLTVV.

This rearrangement joins TRBV30 to TRBJ1-1, with 8 nucleotides matching TRBD1. V trimming: 5 bases; J trimming: 3 bases; junction bases outside the gene matches: 8. The CDR3 length is 14 residues. Germline values: CDR1 GTSNPN, CDR2 SVGIG (reference sequence). CDR3 in amino acids: CAWATGTGYTEAFF. CDR3 nucleotide sequence: TGTGCCTGGGCCACCGGGACAGGCTACACTGAAGCTTTCTTT.

This rearrangement joins TRBV30 to TRBJ1-5, with TRBD1 as a possible D gene (5 bases). The V end lost 1 base, the J end lost 4 bases, and 5 bases lay between the germline ends. CDR3 length: 12 amino acids. CDR1 is GTSNPN, CDR2 SVGIG, per germline (reference sequence). In DNA, the CDR3 is TGTGCCTGGAGTGAGGGGAATCAGCCCCAGCATTTT. Translated: CAWSEGNQPQHF.